Each of the 26 T cell receptor beta chains below was sequenced from the same sample in a study of T cell responses to AZD1222 COVID-19 vaccine. Profiling relied on immunoSEQ multiplex PCR, and the TCRdb table lists in-frame clones only, not all of them. The sample gives 90,000 to 120,000 clones, about nine tenths of which show up once; around 4.3% is in the top ten. Material: peripheral blood, obtained on day 0 of AZD1222 vaccination. The receptors originated from an adult in good health.

The chain has TRBV27 and TRBJ1-1, with 10 bases matching TRBD1. V lost 5 bases, J lost 4 bases, and 4 bases stayed unmatched. Germline V lookup: CDR1 MNHEY, CDR2 SMNVEV (reference sequence). The CDR3 is 14 residues long. CDR3 in DNA: TGTGCCAGCAGTCTGACAGGGGGCGGCACTGAAGCTTTCTTT. It codes for CASSLTGGGTEAFF.

The chain uses TRBV18 and TRBJ2-3, with D possibly called TRBD1 or TRBD2 (5 bases each). Germline CDR1 and CDR2: KGHSH and LQKENI. Between the trimmed V and J ends, which lost 3 bases and 1 base, there was a span of 17 bases. CDR3 length: 17 amino acids. The CDR3 DNA sequence: TGTGCCAGCTCACCCCCCCGGACGGGGCGAGGCACAGATACGCAGTATTTT. This sequence encodes CASSPPRTGRGTDTQYF.

The chain links TRBV4-1 to TRBJ1-6; D unresolved. CDR1 is MGHRA, CDR2 YSYEKL, per germline. The CDR3 has 17 amino acids. V was shortened by 1 base and J by 0 bases, with 10 bases between the two germline ends. The CDR3 region is CASSQVDFSSYNSPLHF. DNA for the CDR3: TGCGCCAGCAGCCAAGTGGATTTCAGCTCCTATAATTCACCCCTCCACTTT.

The CDR3: CASSLQREGQPQHF. CDR3 nucleotides: TGTGCCAGCAGCCTACAAAGAGAAGGACAGCCCCAGCATTTT. This sequence joins TRBV7-8 and TRBJ1-5; D is unclear. Trimming removed 5 bases at V and 7 bases at J, with 15 bases between. CDR1 and CDR2 from the germline V gene are SGHVS and FQNEAQ. The CDR3 runs to 14 residues. Combining the CDR3 with reference TRBV7-8 and TRBJ1-5 gives the whole variable domain GAGVSQSPRYKVAKRGQDVALRCDPISGHVSLFWYQQALGQGPEFLTYFQNEAQLDKSGLPSDRFFAERPEGSVSTLKIQRTQQEDSAVYLCASSLQREGQPQHFGDGTRLSIL.

The chain carries TRBV10-3 and TRBJ2-7; tentatively, D is TRBD1 or TRBD2 (5 bases each). Trimming shortened V by 3 bases and J by 2 bases, and 11 bases separated the two germline ends. CDR1 is ENHRY and CDR2 is SYGVKD in the germline V gene. The CDR3 extends over 14 amino acids. The CDR3 DNA sequence: TGTGCCATCAGTGATGAGGGGCTTGCCTACGAGCAGTACTTC. Residues: CAISDEGLAYEQYF.

The V gene is TRBV6-5, the J gene TRBJ2-1; no firm D call. Between the trimmed V and J ends, which lost 0 bases and 10 bases, there was a span of 7 bases. The germline CDR1 and CDR2 sequences are MNHEY and SVGAGI. The CDR3 spans 12 residues. CDR3 nucleotides: TGTGCCAGCAGTTACTCGGGAAGGGAGCAGTTCTTC. It encodes CASSYSGREQFF.

V gene TRBV18 combines with J gene TRBJ2-7, with 10 bases identical to TRBD1. Germline loops: CDR1 KGHSH, CDR2 LQKENI. V was clipped by 3 bases and J by 5 bases; unmatched bases: 7. There are 15 residues in the CDR3. The CDR3 spells CASSPGTGEGNEQYF. In DNA form, the CDR3 reads TGTGCCAGCTCACCCGGGACAGGGGAAGGAAACGAGCAGTACTTC.

The CDR3 loop is CASSQVLGQGDYNEQFF. The CDR3 DNA sequence: TGCGCCAGCAGCCAAGTCCTGGGACAGGGGGATTACAATGAGCAGTTCTTC. The gene calls are TRBV4-3 and TRBJ2-1, with 11 positions matching TRBD1. The length of the CDR3 is 17 residues. V shed 1 base, J shed 4 bases, and the junction held 6 bases outside the gene matches. CDR1 is LGHNA, CDR2 YSLEER, per germline.

The CDR3 reads CASSEAGRRSSGNTIYF. In nucleotides, the CDR3 is TGTGCCAGCAGTGAAGCTGGCAGGCGCAGCTCTGGAAACACCATATATTTT. V and J are TRBV6-1 and TRBJ1-3; unclear D gene. CDR3 length equals 17 residues. The germline V and J ends were trimmed by 0 bases and 0 bases, with 12 bases remaining between them. Germline V CDR1 and CDR2: MNHNS, SASEGT.

V usage is TRBV4-1 and J usage is TRBJ2-6; D could derive from TRBD1 or TRBD2 (6 bases each). Per the germline V gene, CDR1 is MGHRA and CDR2 is YSYEKL. Trimming stripped 1 base from V and 1 base from J, with 17 bases between. The CDR3 sequence is 19 residues long. The CDR3 region is CASSQGLGGLGSGANVLTF. CDR3 DNA sequence: TGCGCCAGCAGCCAAGGTTTGGGGGGCCTTGGATCTGGGGCCAACGTCCTGACTTTC.

The chain carries TRBV7-2 and TRBJ1-4, with D unclear. Trimming stripped 4 bases from V and 8 bases from J, with 14 bases between. Germline V CDR1 and CDR2: SGHTA, FQGNSA. This CDR3 has 14 residues. CDR3 sequence: CASSSDVSYEKLFF. The CDR3 nucleotides are TGTGCCAGCAGCTCGGACGTGTCCTACGAAAAACTGTTTTTT.

This chain links TRBV25-1 with TRBJ2-3; 12 nucleotides line up with TRBD2. The germline gives CDR1 MGHDK, CDR2 SYGVNS. The CDR3 runs to 14 residues. With 8 bases clipped from V and 4 bases from J, the junction kept 4 bases outside the gene matches. The CDR3: CASRLAGVPDTQYF. In DNA, the CDR3 is TGTGCCAGCCGACTAGCGGGAGTACCAGATACGCAGTATTTT. Full variable domain (rest looked up from reference TRBV25-1 and TRBJ2-3): EADIYQTPRYLVIGTGKKITLECSQTMGHDKMYWYQQDPGMELHLIHYSYGVNSTEKGDLSSESTVSRIRTEHFPLTLESARPSHTSQYLCASRLAGVPDTQYFGPGTRLTVL.

This rearrangement joins TRBV7-9 to TRBJ1-5; no clear D gene. V gave up 1 base and J gave up 3 bases, with 7 bases separating them. The germline gives CDR1 SEHNR, CDR2 FQNEAQ (reference sequence). CDR3 length equals 14 residues. This CDR3 is CASSLDRTNQPQHF. The DNA of the CDR3 is TGTGCCAGCAGCTTAGACAGAACCAATCAGCCCCAGCATTTT.

This chain uses TRBV11-3 with TRBJ1-2; D is ambiguous. Per the germline V gene, CDR1 is SGHNT and CDR2 is YENEEA. This CDR3 region has 19 residues. Trimming removed 0 bases at V and 1 base at J, with 21 bases between. CDR3 residues: CASSLDQVLTTPHNYGYTF. The DNA for the CDR3 is TGTGCCAGCAGCTTAGATCAAGTGCTAACCACCCCCCATAACTATGGCTACACCTTC.

The V gene is TRBV4-3, the J gene TRBJ1-1; D remains unclear. The CDR3 totals 13 residues. Germline V CDR1 and CDR2: LGHNA, YSLEER. The V and J ends lost 8 bases and 3 bases respectively, with 13 bases between them. CDR3: CASLEVQDTEAFF. In nucleotides, the CDR3 is TGCGCCAGCCTGGAGGTGCAGGACACTGAAGCTTTCTTT.

The CDR3 DNA reads as TGTGCCAGCAGCCAAGAATCCCCCTATGGCTACACCTTC. This encodes CASSQESPYGYTF. The J gene is TRBJ1-2, the V gene TRBV4-2; D is uncertain. Trimming removed 0 bases from V and 4 bases from J, with 6 bases in between. The V gene's germline CDR1 is LGHNA and CDR2 YNFKEQ. The CDR3 is 13 amino acids.

The chain is built from TRBV6-6 and TRBJ2-1; D possibly corresponds to TRBD1 (5 bases). Between the trimmed V and J ends, which lost 4 bases and 2 bases, there was a span of 6 bases. Germline CDR1 and CDR2: MNHNY and SVGAGI (reference sequence). CDR3 length equals 13 residues. CDR3 nucleotide sequence: TGTGCCAGCAGTTTGGACACCTACAATGAGCAGTTCTTC. Protein sequence: CASSLDTYNEQFF.

The genes are TRBV20-1 and TRBJ1-1, with D possibly TRBD1 on 5 matching bases. Between the trimmed V and J ends, which lost 6 bases and 4 bases, there was a span of 9 bases. The germline V gene encodes CDR1 DFQATT and CDR2 SNEGSKA (reference sequence). The length of the CDR3 is 11 residues. In nucleotides, the CDR3 is TGCAGTGCCGCAAGGGGCACTGAAGCTTTCTTT. This translates into CSAARGTEAFF.

The chain combines TRBV30 with TRBJ2-4; D unclear. Germline-derived CDR1 and CDR2 are GTSNPN and SVGIG (reference sequence). Trimming pared 2 bases from V and 9 bases from J, leaving 11 bases between. CDR3 length: 12 residues. The CDR3 sequence is CAWSFSVGIQYF. CDR3 nucleotide sequence: TGTGCCTGGAGTTTTTCGGTGGGCATTCAGTACTTC.

This chain joins TRBV7-3 and TRBJ1-1; a weak D match, TRBD1 (5 bases). V gave up 2 bases and J gave up 1 base, with 11 bases separating them. CDR1 SGHTA and CDR2 FQGTGA come from the germline V gene. The CDR3 is 15 residues long. CDR3 protein: CASSLWQGRNTEAFF. The CDR3 DNA sequence: TGTGCCAGCAGCTTATGGCAGGGAAGGAACACTGAAGCTTTCTTT.

This clone was observed a few times. CDR3 in amino acids: CASSERVGTDYGYTF. For the CDR3, the DNA is TGTGCCAGCAGTGAGAGGGTCGGGACAGACTATGGCTACACCTTC. The V call is TRBV2, the J call TRBJ1-2; 7 nucleotides agree with TRBD1. CDR3 length: 15 amino acids. Germline V gives CDR1 SNHLY, CDR2 FYNNEI. Trimming took 3 bases from V and 3 from J; bases not matched to a gene: 7.

The genes are TRBV6-6 and TRBJ1-2, with D possibly being TRBD1 (5 bases). V lost 7 bases, J lost 5 bases, and 14 bases lay in between. Germline CDR1 reads MNHNY; CDR2 reads SVGAGI (reference sequence). This CDR3 has 13 residues. CDR3 protein: CASTHGAAYGYTF. CDR3 DNA sequence: TGTGCCAGCACCCATGGGGCTGCGTATGGCTACACCTTC.

V is TRBV30 and J is TRBJ1-5, with a possible D match to TRBD1 (6 bases). This CDR3 comprises 15 residues. V lost 0 bases and J 3 bases, leaving 12 bases between the germline ends. The germline CDR1 and CDR2 sequences are GTSNPN and SVGIG (reference sequence). The CDR3 nucleotides read TGTGCCTGGAGTGTACGTGACAGGATCAATCAGCCCCAGCATTTT. Translated, it gives CAWSVRDRINQPQHF.

The chain recombines TRBV12-5 with TRBJ1-4; TRBD1 matches at 7 bases. V gave up 5 bases and J gave up 10 bases; unmatched junction bases: 13. The germline CDR1 and CDR2 sequences are LGHNT and FRNRAP. The CDR3 extends over 15 amino acids. Here the CDR3 reads CASGPRTGLQGKLFF. The CDR3 DNA reads as TGTGCTAGTGGTCCGAGGACAGGCCTACAGGGAAAACTGTTTTTT.

This clone was counted between two and nine times. The chain recombines TRBV11-2 with TRBJ1-2; D gene ambiguous. The CDR3 covers 13 residues. The V and J ends lost 1 base and 5 bases respectively, with 8 bases between them. Germline V gene lookup returns CDR1 SGHAT and CDR2 FQNNGV. The CDR3 DNA is TGTGCCAGCAGCTTAGGTTACCTATATGGCTACACCTTC. This codes for CASSLGYLYGYTF.

The table lists this clone with a count of one. The chain joins TRBV4-1 to TRBJ1-5; D is undetermined. The germline gives CDR1 MGHRA, CDR2 YSYEKL. The length of the CDR3 is 14 residues. V dropped 0 bases and J dropped 6 bases, with 9 bases sitting between them. The CDR3 region is CASSQEEAGQPQHF. In DNA form, the CDR3 reads TGCGCCAGCAGCCAAGAGGAAGCCGGTCAGCCCCAGCATTTT.